The rows below give T cell receptor beta chains drawn from one sample of a study of STAT5B mutations in CD4+ large granular lymphocyte leukemia. Here immunoSEQ multiplex PCR was the method, and the copy in TCRdb shows in-frame clones only, minus some. The sample yields about 34,000 clones, about two thirds seen once. Material for sequencing was CD4+ T cells from blood buffy coats. Receptors originate from a human donor in good health. Each CDR3 is given with its conserved first and last residue. A D gene is named only where the DNA matches it firmly. Clone size, where shown, is once, few, many, or a class for clones that have expanded.

>TRBV18|14|-|TRBJ2-5|-
CASSPARGGETQYF
TGTGCCAGCTCACCAGCCCGAGGCGGGGAGACCCAGTACTTC
>TRBV5-1|13|-|TRBJ1-3|-
CASSPSSGNTIYF
TGCGCCAGCAGCCCCTCCTCTGGAAACACCATATATTTT
>TRBV12-5|14|-|TRBJ1-2|-
CASGLPGRNYGYTF
TGTGCTAGTGGTTTGCCCGGGAGAAACTATGGCTACACCTTC
>TRBV5-4|15|-|TRBJ2-5|-
CASSPLRDFQETQYF
TGTGCCAGCAGCCCCCTCCGGGACTTTCAAGAGACCCAGTACTTC
>TRBV5-4|14|-|TRBJ2-5|once
CASSLYLGAETQYF
TGTGCCAGCAGTCTTTATTTGGGTGCAGAGACCCAGTACTTC
>TRBV6-6|16|-|TRBJ1-2|few
CASSYGGTTDRRGYTF
TGTGCCAGCAGTTACGGGGGGACGACTGACAGGCGGGGCTACACCTTC
>TRBV30|15|TRBD2|TRBJ2-3|-
CAWSAGLAGTDTQYF
TGTGCCTGGAGTGCGGGACTAGCAGGCACAGATACGCAGTATTTT
>TRBV4-1|17|TRBD1|TRBJ1-1|-
CASSQGSTGGAGTEAFF
TGCGCCAGCAGCCAAGGTTCGACAGGGGGCGCGGGCACTGAAGCTTTCTTT
>TRBV7-9|15|-|TRBJ1-3|once
CASSPRGIRGNTIYF
TGTGCCAGCAGCCCCCGGGGCATCAGAGGAAACACCATATATTTT
>TRBV11-2|14|-|TRBJ2-1|-
CASSLQGLSNEQFF
TGTGCCAGCAGCCTACAGGGACTTTCCAATGAGCAGTTCTTC
>TRBV9|14|-|TRBJ1-5|-
CASSAGPGNQPQHF
TGTGCCAGCAGCGCGGGTCCTGGGAATCAGCCCCAGCATTTT
>TRBV11-3|14|TRBD1|TRBJ2-5|-
CASSLGQGQETQYF
TGTGCCAGCAGCTTGGGACAGGGCCAAGAGACCCAGTACTTC
>TRBV28|11|-|TRBJ2-5|-
CASTIRGEQYF
TGTGCCAGCACTATAAGGGGTGAGCAGTACTTC
>TRBV15|14|TRBD1|TRBJ1-5|medium-sized
CATSGTGSRQPQHF
TGTGCCACCAGCGGGACAGGTTCGCGGCAGCCCCAGCATTTT
>TRBV5-4|14|TRBD1|TRBJ1-4|-
CASSTGTGNEKLFF
TGTGCCAGCAGCACCGGGACAGGGAACGAAAAACTGTTTTTT
>TRBV4-2|15|TRBD2|TRBJ2-1|-
CASSLTSGGDNEQFF
TGTGCCAGCAGCCTAACTAGCGGGGGGGACAATGAGCAGTTCTTC
>TRBV11-2|15|TRBD1|TRBJ1-5|once
CASSSRTGSNQPQHF
TGTGCCAGCAGCTCGCGGACAGGGAGCAATCAGCCCCAGCATTTT
>TRBV25-1|14|TRBD2|TRBJ2-1|few
CASSFSGDHNEQFF
TGTGCCAGCAGTTTTAGCGGGGACCACAATGAGCAGTTCTTC
>TRBV11-3|18|TRBD1|TRBJ1-4|-
CASSTRGGATGGNEKLFF
TGTGCCAGCAGCACCCGTGGCGGGGCAACAGGGGGGAATGAAAAACTGTTTTTT
>TRBV27|13|TRBD1|TRBJ1-2|few
CASKLRTGIGYTF
TGTGCCAGCAAACTCAGGACAGGCATCGGCTACACCTTC
>TRBV29-1|15|-|TRBJ1-2|few
CSVLSGSGDNYGYTF
TGCAGCGTCCTGAGCGGGTCAGGGGATAACTATGGCTACACCTTC
>TRBV5-4|15|-|TRBJ1-5|few
CASSTGGSSNQPQHF
TGTGCCAGCAGTACCGGTGGGAGCAGCAATCAGCCCCAGCATTTT
>TRBV5-1|15|-|TRBJ2-2|-
CASSFGGQNTGELFF
TGCGCCAGCAGCTTTGGTGGGCAGAACACCGGGGAGCTGTTTTTT
>TRBV7-8|14|-|TRBJ2-2|-
CASSLLVLNGELFF
TGTGCCAGCAGCTTACTAGTCCTTAACGGGGAGCTGTTTTTT
>TRBV6-6|15|-|TRBJ1-1|few
CASSASSGDNTEAFF
TGTGCCAGCAGTGCCTCCAGCGGAGATAACACTGAAGCTTTCTTT
>TRBV19|14|-|TRBJ2-1|-
CASKGLTISNEQFF
TGTGCCAGTAAGGGGCTGACCATTAGTAATGAGCAGTTCTTC
>TRBV29-1|13|-|TRBJ2-1|-
CSVDARDGNEQFF
TGCAGCGTTGATGCGCGGGATGGGAATGAGCAGTTCTTC
>TRBV10-3|13|-|TRBJ2-1|-
CAIKGPTYNEQFF
TGTGCCATCAAAGGGCCAACCTACAATGAGCAGTTCTTC
>TRBV19|14|-|TRBJ2-5|-
CASSIGAGYETQYF
TGTGCCAGTAGTATAGGGGCAGGGTACGAGACCCAGTACTTC
>TRBV18|15|-|TRBJ1-5|-
CASSPPTGMNQPQHF
TGTGCCAGCTCACCACCTACGGGAATGAATCAGCCCCAGCATTTT
>TRBV19|15|TRBD2|TRBJ2-5|-
CASSSRAGGLETQYF
TGTGCCAGTAGTTCCCGGGCGGGAGGGCTGGAGACCCAGTACTTC
>TRBV6-5|15|TRBD2|TRBJ2-3|-
CASSSTGLAPDTQYF
TGTGCCAGCAGTTCCACCGGACTAGCGCCAGATACGCAGTATTTT